These T cell receptor beta chains were read from a single sample in a study of cytomegalovirus exposure and HLA in healthy donors. Assay: immunoSEQ multiplex PCR; the TCRdb copy retains only in-frame clones and omits some. The sample includes roughly 180,000 clones, over 70% of them seen just once. The sequenced sample consisted of PBMCs. These receptors all stem from a woman in her 30s in good health and CMV-seropositive. The CDR3 runs from the conserved cysteine through the conserved F or W. The D gene is left open where the match is weak. The size entry is marked missing in some rows and otherwise reads once, few, many or a size class.

clone_size	d_call	v_call	j_call	cdr3_aa	cdr3_nt
-	TRBD1	TRBV27	TRBJ1-2	CASSGGIGTGYGYTF	TGTGCCAGCAGTGGGGGAATTGGGACAGGCTATGGCTACACCTTC
once	-	TRBV27	TRBJ2-7	CASSSDRSYEQYF	TGTGCCAGCAGTTCCGACAGGTCCTACGAGCAGTACTTC
-	-	TRBV6-1	TRBJ1-2	CASSEYRVYGYTF	TGTGCCAGCAGTGAATACAGGGTCTATGGCTACACCTTC
few	TRBD2	TRBV9	TRBJ2-5	CASSVASGRVETQYF	TGTGCCAGCAGCGTAGCTAGCGGGAGGGTCGAGACCCAGTACTTC
-	-	TRBV6-6	TRBJ2-3	CASSFGHTDTQYF	TGTGCCAGCAGTTTCGGACACACAGATACGCAGTATTTT
-	-	TRBV27	TRBJ1-1	CATQRGGGNTEAFF	TGTGCCACCCAGAGGGGAGGGGGGAACACTGAAGCTTTCTTT
-	-	TRBV10-2	TRBJ2-3	CASRSSTDTQYF	TGCGCCAGCAGATCCTCCACAGATACGCAGTATTTT
-	TRBD1	TRBV29-1	TRBJ2-2	CSVNRDRGPGELFF	TGCAGCGTTAACCGGGACAGGGGGCCCGGGGAGCTGTTTTTT
-	-	TRBV28	TRBJ1-4	CASRPPGQGPPTNEKLFF	TGTGCCAGCAGACCTCCGGGCCAGGGGCCGCCAACTAATGAAAAACTGTTTTTT
-	TRBD1	TRBV19	TRBJ2-5	CASSIRRQGGGETQYF	TGTGCCAGTAGTATCCGCCGACAGGGGGGTGGAGAGACCCAGTACTTC
-	TRBD2	TRBV7-7	TRBJ2-5	CASSPGGLQETQYF	TGTGCCAGCAGCCCGGGGGGACTCCAAGAGACCCAGTACTTC
-	-	TRBV28	TRBJ2-1	CASSPPGAYNEQFF	TGTGCCAGCAGCCCGCCCGGAGCCTACAATGAGCAGTTCTTC
-	TRBD2	TRBV9	TRBJ2-3	CASSPLSGSGADTQYF	TGTGCCAGCAGCCCGCTTAGCGGGAGTGGTGCAGATACGCAGTATTTT
-	TRBD1	TRBV28	TRBJ1-1	CASSIQGATTEAFF	TGTGCCAGCAGCATCCAGGGGGCGACTACTGAAGCTTTCTTT
-	TRBD1	TRBV7-8	TRBJ2-7	CASSPTGGLPPYEQYF	TGTGCCAGCAGCCCGACAGGGGGCTTACCCCCCTACGAGCAGTACTTC
-	TRBD1	TRBV19	TRBJ2-7	CASSIGGGQGEHEQYF	TGTGCCAGTAGTATAGGCGGGGGACAGGGTGAACACGAGCAGTACTTC
-	TRBD2	TRBV28	TRBJ2-1	CASRLGLSGSFYEQFF	TGTGCCAGCAGGCTTGGGCTCAGCGGGAGTTTCTATGAGCAGTTCTTC
-	TRBD2	TRBV27	TRBJ2-3	CASSGLAGGQRYF	TGTGCCAGCAGTGGACTAGCGGGAGGGCAGAGGTATTTT
-	TRBD1	TRBV2	TRBJ2-1	CASMGQASSYNEQFF	TGTGCCAGCATGGGACAGGCCAGCTCCTACAATGAGCAGTTCTTC
once	TRBD1	TRBV11-3	TRBJ2-3	CASSSGQGINADTQYF	TGTGCCAGCAGCTCCGGACAGGGGATCAACGCAGATACGCAGTATTTT
-	-	TRBV9	TRBJ2-7	CASSVGGGGYEQYF	TGTGCCAGCAGCGTAGGGGGCGGCGGCTACGAGCAGTACTTC
few	TRBD2	TRBV5-5	TRBJ2-7	CASSLLSTSGSVEQYF	TGTGCCAGCAGCCTCCTATCGACTAGCGGGAGTGTCGAGCAGTACTTC
-	TRBD1	TRBV6-5	TRBJ1-4	CASSPGTGGRLFF	TGTGCCAGCAGTCCCGGGACAGGGGGCCGACTGTTTTTT
-	TRBD1	TRBV6-5	TRBJ1-5	CASSPGGGQPQHF	TGTGCCAGCAGCCCAGGGGGAGGTCAGCCCCAGCATTTT
-	-	TRBV13	TRBJ2-7	CASSLEVGGIQAYEQYF	TGTGCCAGCAGCTTAGAAGTGGGCGGGATACAGGCCTACGAGCAGTACTTC
-	-	TRBV13	TRBJ2-7	CASSLRAIVYF	TGTGCCAGCAGCCTCAGGGCCATCGTGTACTTC
-	TRBD2	TRBV7-2	TRBJ2-1	CASSLRSYRAGENEQFF	TGTGCCAGCAGCTTACGCTCCTATCGTGCGGGGGAAAATGAGCAGTTCTTC
-	TRBD2	TRBV9	TRBJ2-2	CASSEIAGNTGELFF	TGTGCCAGCAGCGAAATAGCGGGGAACACCGGGGAGCTGTTTTTT
-	-	TRBV28	TRBJ1-1	CASSYPGGMNTEAFF	TGTGCCAGCAGCTATCCGGGGGGGATGAACACTGAAGCTTTCTTT
-	TRBD1	TRBV4-3	TRBJ1-4	CASSQDGTDNEKLFF	TGCGCCAGCAGCCAAGATGGGACAGATAATGAAAAACTGTTTTTT
-	-	TRBV4-3	TRBJ2-1	CASSSPGTSDAEQFF	TGCGCCAGCAGCTCACCCGGGACTTCCGACGCGGAGCAGTTCTTC
-	-	TRBV2	TRBJ2-3	CASSVSLGLATLGDTQYF	TGTGCCAGCAGTGTTTCCCTGGGCCTAGCCACCCTGGGGGATACGCAGTATTTT
-	TRBD2	TRBV5-4	TRBJ2-3	CASSRLAGTDTQYF	TGTGCCAGCAGCCGACTAGCGGGAACAGATACGCAGTATTTT
-	TRBD2	TRBV5-4	TRBJ2-7	CASSPSAGTTYEQYF	TGTGCCAGCAGCCCCTCAGCGGGGACGACCTACGAGCAGTACTTC
-	-	TRBV30	TRBJ2-7	CAWSRDGTYEQYF	TGTGCCTGGAGTAGAGACGGGACCTACGAGCAGTACTTC
once	-	TRBV27	TRBJ1-4	CASSTGRGPGEKLFF	TGTGCCAGCAGTACGGGCAGGGGTCCGGGTGAAAAACTGTTTTTT
few	-	TRBV5-1	TRBJ2-3	CASSAVSLTDTQYF	TGCGCCAGCAGCGCCGTGAGTCTCACAGATACGCAGTATTTT
-	-	TRBV19	TRBJ2-7	CASSRTGGAYEQYF	TGTGCCAGTAGCCGGACTGGAGGGGCCTACGAGCAGTACTTC
few	TRBD2	TRBV28	TRBJ2-4	CASSLSALAGRQNIQYF	TGTGCCAGCAGTTTATCGGCCCTAGCGGGCCGACAAAACATTCAGTACTTC
-	-	TRBV19	TRBJ1-2	CASSIDPSGYTF	TGTGCCAGTAGTATAGATCCCTCCGGCTACACCTTC
-	TRBD1	TRBV7-2	TRBJ1-2	CASSRVISGTGLGYTF	TGTGCCAGCAGCCGAGTTATTAGTGGGACAGGGCTTGGCTACACCTTC
-	TRBD2	TRBV6-6	TRBJ2-2	CASRPGTSPVGELFF	TGTGCCAGCAGACCCGGGACTAGTCCGGTCGGGGAGCTGTTTTTT
-	-	TRBV30	TRBJ1-1	CACKPGTEAFF	TGTGCCTGTAAACCGGGAACTGAAGCTTTCTTT
-	TRBD2	TRBV6-4	TRBJ2-1	CASSGGRAGEQFF	TGTGCCAGCAGTGGTGGGAGGGCCGGTGAGCAGTTCTTC
-	TRBD2	TRBV30	TRBJ2-5	CAWRGAGGHETQYF	TGTGCCTGGAGAGGCGCGGGAGGTCACGAGACCCAGTACTTC
-	-	TRBV7-8	TRBJ1-2	CASSSSRQWNNYGYTF	TGTGCCAGCAGCTCCAGCCGACAGTGGAATAACTATGGCTACACCTTC
-	TRBD2	TRBV7-2	TRBJ2-1	CASSDVLAGYNEQFF	TGTGCCAGCAGCGACGTACTAGCGGGATACAATGAGCAGTTCTTC
-	-	TRBV14	TRBJ2-7	CASSQVQTNTFYEQYF	TGTGCCAGCAGCCAAGTGCAGACAAATACCTTCTACGAGCAGTACTTC
-	-	TRBV6-5	TRBJ2-2	CASSYSSSGFTGELFF	TGTGCCAGCAGTTACTCGAGTTCAGGGTTTACCGGGGAGCTGTTTTTT